The sequence of this T cell receptor beta chain was determined in a study of T cell responses to AZD1222 COVID-19 vaccine (dated by TCRdb to 2020 to 2022). Notes on the research overall: TCR sequencing covered over 230 trial participants: 200 to 220 given two doses of AZD1222 and approximately 26 given two doses of MenACWY control vaccine. Trial participants were enrolled into age subgroups of 18-55, 56-69 and 70-plus years, which contained approximately 150, 28 and 58 TCR-sequenced participants, respectively.

Compared with germline, V lacks 2 bases and J lacks 1 base; bases without a gene match: 8. The CDR3, from cysteine to phenylalanine, totals 18 residues. Just the 54-base CDR3 DNA is kept, in frame starting at base 1. Reading the germline V gene gives CDR1 KGHSH and CDR2 LQKENI. Concerning this clone itself: What antigen it recognizes has not been identified. One base away there is no much larger clone; base qualities are not given.

On the study overall, not on this receptor specifically: The vaccine-associated CD4 TCRs covered the entire spike protein, and the dominant responses fell in regions 160-218 and 743-854. Because no day 14 peak-response samples were available, repertoires were characterized only after the peak T cell response. In the small 56-69-year group, the increase in depth fell short of significance, most likely because of low power. After two AZD1222 doses, spike-specific TCR breadth and depth were significantly higher than at day 0 and than in MenACWY recipients. Reportedly, almost half of the unique spike-specific TCRs recognized epitopes lying outside the regions that are mutated in the B.1.351 and B.1.1.7 variants. Only six AZD1222 recipients were SARS-CoV-2 seropositive at baseline, limiting conclusions about previously exposed vaccinees. Participants were mostly white British and included more females than males, and it was suggested by the authors that clonal diversity may have been underestimated.

The CDR3 regions of human TCRbeta chains were analyzed by immunosequencing. As for how the authors treated the data: Repertoire TCRs were checked for matches against a reference library of SARS-CoV-2-specific TCRs that had been generated using the MIRA antigen-specificity platform. Breadth meant the fraction of unique TCRs that were SARS-CoV-2-associated, whereas depth meant the fraction of total T cells that were SARS-CoV-2-associated. Each spike-specific TCR was assigned to its reactive spike region and to a CD4 or CD8 class using the MIRA data. Log10-transformed breadth and depth values were compared by one-way ANOVA with Sidak's multiple comparisons tests. TCRdb stores this immuneACCESS table with in-frame sequences only. Part of the clones is absent; in the studies checked, under half of the shortfall reflects unresolved V genes, and no reason is known for the rest. The V and J calls and clone size are taken from that table; D and trimming were inferred from the DNA. The table for this sample lists roughly 150,000 clones; over 85% of them were counted only once. Around 7.1% of the sample comes from the top ten.

The sample's time point label is to be understood as: about 28 days (+/-7) after the second vaccine dose. Because spike-specific TCR depth and breadth did not differ between the two schedules, AZD1222 recipients who got a second dose at roughly 4 weeks were pooled with those who got a second dose at roughly 12 weeks. Samples from vaccinated people were obtained from the UK trials COV001 and COV002, which included a single-blind randomized controlled phase 2/3 trial of AZD1222 (ChAdOx1 nCoV-19) in healthy adults. For TCRbeta chain sequencing, PBMC samples from trial participants were taken at day 0 and at day 28 after the second dose.

The sequence joins TRBV18 to TRBJ2-1; TRBD2 aligns with 10 central bases. Sequenced material: peripheral blood, taken 28 days after the second AZD1222 dose. The clonotype originates from an adult who received the AZD1222 COVID-19 vaccine. The nucleotide sequence is given as TGTGCCAGCTCACCAAGACCGGGACTAGCGAATTCCTACAATGAGCAGTTCTTC. This translates into CASSPRPGLANSYNEQFF.